These 27 T cell receptor beta chains originate from one sample sequenced in a study of blood T cell repertoires in COVID-19. Profiling relied on immunoSEQ multiplex PCR, and the TCRdb table lists in-frame clones only, not all of them. The data hold almost 20,000 clones, with about 85% observed a single time. Sequencing was carried out using peripheral blood. Source of these receptors: a human donor with active COVID-19. The donor label of this sample is uncertain.

The chain carries TRBV19 and TRBJ1-5; TRBD1 matches at 9 bases. The ends lost 7 bases at V and 4 bases at J; junction bases unmatched: 11. The germline V gene has CDR1 LNHDA and CDR2 SQIVND (reference sequence). This CDR3 spans 16 amino acids. CDR3: CASTDRGTRGNQPQHF. The CDR3 DNA reads TGTGCCAGTACCGACAGGGGGACCCGGGGGAATCAGCCCCAGCATTTT.

This rearrangement joins TRBV11-2 to TRBJ1-1; weak D call: TRBD1 (6 bases). Germline loops: CDR1 SGHAT, CDR2 FQNNGV. V was clipped by 1 base and J by 4 bases, with 10 bases between them. This CDR3 is built from 14 residues. CDR3 loop: CASSLVQGTTEAFF. The CDR3 coding sequence is TGTGCCAGCAGCTTAGTTCAGGGGACCACTGAAGCTTTCTTT.

This chain uses TRBV6-2 or TRBV6-3 with TRBJ2-3; 11 bases align to TRBD2. The CDR3 is 17 residues long. The V and J ends lost 6 bases and 7 bases, in that order; junction bases with no gene match: 15. The V gene's germline CDR1 is MNHEY and CDR2 SVGEGT. This chain's CDR3 is CASSQPGLAVESNTQYF. For the CDR3, the DNA is TGTGCCAGCAGCCAACCGGGACTAGCGGTGGAATCAAATACGCAGTATTTT.

The chain has TRBV7-3 and TRBJ1-1; tentatively, D is TRBD1 (5 bases). V dropped 2 bases and J dropped 0 bases, with 16 bases sitting between them. The CDR3 covers 17 residues. Germline V gene sequence: CDR1 SGHTA, CDR2 FQGTGA. The CDR3, as DNA: TGTGCCAGCAGCTTATGGGGCCCGGACACCATGAACACTGAAGCTTTCTTT. It is translated as CASSLWGPDTMNTEAFF.

This clone occurred a few times. The chain uses TRBV4-3 and TRBJ2-7; perhaps TRBD1 as D (8 bases). The CDR3 loop spans 14 amino acids. Germline CDR1 LGHNA, CDR2 YSLEER. The ends were cut back, 1 base at V and 5 bases at J, with 12 bases in the middle. The CDR3 loop reads CASSQGQGRDEQYF. In DNA form, the CDR3 reads TGCGCCAGCAGCCAAGGACAGGGGAGGGACGAGCAGTACTTC.

The rearrangement joins TRBV3-1 (or the pseudogene TRBV3-2) to TRBJ2-5; 10 nucleotides align to TRBD2. This CDR3 contains 15 residues. Per the germline V gene, CDR1 is LGHDT and CDR2 is YNNKEL (reference sequence). V shed 6 bases, J shed 4 bases, and the junction held 8 bases outside the gene matches. The CDR3 bases are TGTGCCAGCAGACCTCGGAGCGGGGGGGTAGAGACCCAGTACTTC. This codes for CASRPRSGGVETQYF.

The V call is TRBV28, the J call TRBJ2-7, with 10 bases that match TRBD1. J was trimmed by 6 bases and V by 6 bases; bases with no gene match: 5. Germline V gene sequence: CDR1 MDHEN, CDR2 SYDVKM. This CDR3 contains 13 residues. CDR3 nucleotide sequence: TGTGCCAGCAGCAGACAGGGGGCTCGCGAGCAGTACTTC. Protein product: CASSRQGAREQYF.

This clone was seen just once. The chain employs TRBV9 and TRBJ2-1; perhaps TRBD2 as D (5 bases). Germline V CDR1 and CDR2: SGDLS, YYNGEE. V lost 0 bases and J lost 9, with 13 bases in between. CDR3 length: 14 amino acids. This CDR3 is CASSVDPSRGEQFF. The CDR3 DNA sequence: TGTGCCAGCAGCGTAGATCCTAGCCGCGGTGAGCAGTTCTTC.

The V gene is TRBV19, the J gene TRBJ1-2; TRBD1 aligns across 10 bases. The CDR3 consists of 15 residues. V shed 5 bases, J shed 4 bases, and the junction held 7 bases outside the gene matches. Germline V gene lookup returns CDR1 LNHDA and CDR2 SQIVND (reference sequence). CDR3 coding DNA: TGTGCCAGTAGTTACGGACAGGGGGTTTCCTATGGCTACACCTTC. It is translated as CASSYGQGVSYGYTF.

J is TRBJ2-5 and V is TRBV7-6; D gene ambiguous. The CDR3 covers 13 residues. V lost 2 bases to trimming and J lost 5 bases, with 9 bases between them. Germline V CDR1 and CDR2: SGHVS, FNYEAQ. CDR3: CASSLPQMETQYF. The CDR3 nucleotides are TGTGCCAGCAGCTTACCACAGATGGAGACCCAGTACTTC.

This chain uses TRBV29-1 with TRBJ2-5; TRBD2 matches 7 bases. V trimming: 4 bases; J trimming: 4 bases; junction bases outside the gene matches: 12. The CDR3 spans 15 residues. Looked up from germline, CDR1 is SQVTM and CDR2 is ANQGSEA. CDR3 region: CSVGPTRGEGETQYF. The CDR3 coding sequence is TGCAGCGTTGGGCCGACCCGCGGGGAGGGAGAGACCCAGTACTTC.

This chain uses TRBV6-5 with TRBJ2-2, with D unresolved. Trimming shortened V by 4 bases and J by 7 bases, and 7 bases separated the two germline ends. This CDR3 region has 12 residues. Germline loops: CDR1 MNHEY, CDR2 SVGAGI. CDR3 DNA: TGTGCCAGCAGTTTTCTAAGCGGGGAGCTGTTTTTT. Its translation is CASSFLSGELFF.

The gene calls are TRBV3-1 (or the pseudogene TRBV3-2) and TRBJ1-5; D may be TRBD1 (5 bases). V was trimmed by 1 base and J by 2 bases, leaving 9 bases between them. The CDR3 is 15 residues long. Germline CDR1 and CDR2: LGHDT and YNNKEL (reference sequence). CDR3 nucleotide sequence: TGTGCCAGCAGCCAAGCAGGGCAGGGCAATCAGCCCCAGCATTTT. Protein product: CASSQAGQGNQPQHF.

This chain links TRBV4-1 with TRBJ1-2, with 12 positions matching TRBD1. This CDR3 is 15 amino acids long. Germline-derived CDR1 and CDR2 are MGHRA and YSYEKL. Trimming at V came to 0 bases and at J to 7 bases, leaving 3 bases not matched to a gene. CDR3 sequence (DNA): TGCGCCAGCAGCCAAGATGGGGACAGGGGGCGTGGCTACACCTTC. Translating gives CASSQDGDRGRGYTF.

In its sample, this clone was seen once. V is TRBV14 and J is TRBJ2-1; no clear D. Germline-derived CDR1 and CDR2 are SGHDN and FVKESK. CDR3 length: 15 amino acids. V lost 2 bases, J lost 0 bases, and 8 bases lay in between. This chain's CDR3 is CASSQRSASYNEQFF. Here the CDR3 DNA reads TGTGCCAGCAGCCAACGGTCCGCCTCCTACAATGAGCAGTTCTTC.

This clone came up once. V usage is TRBV7-8 and J usage is TRBJ2-2, with D perhaps matching TRBD1 (6 bases). Between the trimmed V and J ends, which lost 5 bases and 5 bases, there was a span of 18 bases. The CDR3 is 16 amino acids. CDR1 SGHVS and CDR2 FQNEAQ come from the germline V gene. Written as DNA, the CDR3 is TGTGCCAGCAGCAAGAGGGGGACAAGTGTAACCGGGGAGCTGTTTTTT. Translation: CASSKRGTSVTGELFF.

This clone was seen only a few times. This chain joins TRBV4-2 and TRBJ2-2; 9 bases line up with TRBD1. The germline CDR1 and CDR2 sequences are LGHNA and YNFKEQ. This CDR3 is 16 amino acids long. J gave up 10 bases and V 4 bases, and 13 bases lay outside the gene matches. The CDR3 DNA reads as TGTGCCAGCAGCCTAACGCGCGACAGGGGGTACGAGGAGCTGTTTTTT. Protein sequence: CASSLTRDRGYEELFF.

The chain is built from TRBV2 and TRBJ1-3; 7 bases fit TRBD1. Germline CDR1 and CDR2: SNHLY and FYNNEI. The J segment lost 2 bases and the V segment lost 8 bases, leaving 0 bases of the junction unmatched. This CDR3 has 12 amino acids. The DNA of the CDR3 is TGTGCCAGCGGGACAGCTGGAAACACCATATATTTT. Its translation is CASGTAGNTIYF.

The chain uses TRBV11-2 and TRBJ2-1; 9 bases fit TRBD1. V lost 7 bases to trimming and J lost 4 bases; unmatched junction nucleotides: 8. Germline loops: CDR1 SGHAT, CDR2 FQNNGV. This CDR3 spans 15 amino acids. Here the CDR3 DNA reads TGTGCCAGCACCCCAGGACAGGGGATATACAATGAGCAGTTCTTC. Its translation is CASTPGQGIYNEQFF. The entire variable domain, with the rest obtained from reference TRBV11-2 and TRBJ2-1, is as follows: EAGVAQSPRYKIIEKRQSVAFWCNPISGHATLYWYQQILGQGPKLLIQFQNNGVVDDSQLPKDRFSAERLKGVDSTLKIQPAKLEDSAVYLCASTPGQGIYNEQFFGPGTRLTVL.

This clone was detected only once. V usage is TRBV5-4 and J usage is TRBJ2-7; 8 positions agree with TRBD1. The J segment lost 0 bases and the V segment lost 3 bases, leaving 5 bases of the junction unmatched. Germline V CDR1 and CDR2: SGHNT, YYREEE (reference sequence). The CDR3 is made up of 15 amino acids. DNA of the CDR3: TGTGCCAGCAGCTGGAAGGACAGGGTCTCCTACGAGCAGTACTTC. Protein: CASSWKDRVSYEQYF. The full variable domain, with the rest looked up from reference TRBV5-4 and TRBJ2-7, is ETGVTQSPTHLIKTRGQQVTLRCSSQSGHNTVSWYQQALGQGPQFIFQYYREEENGRGNFPPRFSGLQFPNYSSELNVNALELDDSALYLCASSWKDRVSYEQYFGPGTRLTVT.

This rearrangement joins TRBV29-1 to TRBJ1-1, with TRBD1 matching over 10 bases. Trimming removed 3 bases from V and 4 bases from J; junction bases left unmatched: 5. The CDR3 length is 14 residues. Germline V gives CDR1 SQVTM, CDR2 ANQGSEA. The CDR3 spells CSVERTGGVTEAFF. The CDR3 DNA sequence: TGCAGCGTTGAGCGGACAGGGGGGGTCACTGAAGCTTTCTTT.

Comments on this clone: At one end, the junction sequence differs from germline, possibly due to a read error. This chain uses TRBV4-2 with TRBJ2-7; 8 bases align to TRBD1. This CDR3 region has 13 residues. Germline V gene data show CDR1 as LGHNA and CDR2 as YNFKEQ. The CDR3 region is CASSQGLADRATF. CDR3 bases: TGTGCCAGCAGCCAAGGGTTAGCGGACAGGGCAACCTTC.

The V gene is TRBV18, the J gene TRBJ1-5; no clear D gene. This CDR3 is 15 amino acids long. Germline CDR1 is KGHSH and CDR2 is LQKENI. With 2 bases removed from V and 0 bases from J, the gap between germline ends came to 8 bases. In nucleotides, the CDR3 is TGTGCCAGCTCACCATCTGGCTCTAGCAATCAGCCCCAGCATTTT. It codes for CASSPSGSSNQPQHF.

The rearrangement joins TRBV5-6 to TRBJ2-5, with 7 bases that match TRBD1. The CDR3 runs to 15 residues. The V segment lost 4 bases and the J segment 5 bases; nucleotides outside the gene matches: 11. Germline CDR1 reads SGHDT; CDR2 reads YYEEEE. For the CDR3, the DNA is TGTGCCAGCAGCCTTCCGGGTTCCAGGGGGGAGACCCAGTACTTC. Translation gives CASSLPGSRGETQYF.

The genes are TRBV11-3 and TRBJ2-5; no definite D call. The CDR3 has 13 residues. V was pared by 0 bases and J by 5 bases, with 7 bases between. CDR1 is SGHNT, CDR2 YENEEA, per germline. The CDR3 nucleotides read TGTGCCAGCAGCTTAGAGTTGCAGGAGACCCAGTACTTC. As protein: CASSLELQETQYF.

The chain recombines TRBV7-9 with TRBJ2-3, with D possibly TRBD1 on 5 matching bases. V was clipped by 3 bases and J by 5 bases, with 9 bases between them. CDR1 is SEHNR, CDR2 FQNEAQ, per germline (reference sequence). This CDR3 region has 13 residues. CDR3 coding DNA: TGTGCCAGCAGCTTCAGGGTCGGAGATACGCAGTATTTT. Translating it yields CASSFRVGDTQYF.

This sequence joins TRBV18 and TRBJ1-1; 11 positions agree with TRBD1. Germline CDR1 KGHSH, CDR2 LQKENI. After removal of 2 bases from V and 4 bases from J, the junction contained 6 bases not matched to a gene. CDR3 length: 16 amino acids. CDR3 sequence (DNA): TGTGCCAGCTCACCATGGACAGGGGGCGCGGGCACTGAAGCTTTCTTT. Protein product: CASSPWTGGAGTEAFF.